Below, 7 T cell receptor beta chains from the same sample are listed, as sequenced in a study of CD8 T cells in ankylosing spondylitis. Their recognized antigens are unknown. Overall study results and limits: A TCR beta motif made of several highly homologous variants seemed typical of ankylosing spondylitis blood.

TCRdb processed the 5' RACE reads anew with MiXCR; each CDR3 protein has one entry. The sample shows around 430,000 distinct CDR3 sequences, approximately 17% of them seen only once. Sample: blood, either unsorted or a sorted T cell fraction (not recorded which). Receptor source: a male donor with ankylosing spondylitis.

The J gene is TRBJ1-1, the V gene TRBV27; perhaps TRBD1 as D (6 bases). This CDR3 is 14 amino acids long. V gave up 5 bases and J gave up 2 bases, with 12 bases separating them. Germline CDR1 and CDR2: MNHEY and SMNVEV (reference sequence). The CDR3 spells CASSNRVANTEAFF. For the CDR3, the DNA is TGTGCCAGCAGTAACAGGGTGGCTAACACTGAAGCTTTCTTT.

This clonotype was seen a handful of times. The chain combines TRBV10-3 with TRBJ2-3, with 9 bases lining up with TRBD2. This CDR3 has 15 amino acids. Germline loops: CDR1 ENHRY, CDR2 SYGVKD. V lost 8 bases, J lost 1 base, and 7 bases stayed unmatched. The CDR3 DNA reads as TGTGCCATCGCCGCGGGAGGGCCCGGCACAGATACGCAGTATTTT. Its translation is CAIAAGGPGTDTQYF.

The chain is built from TRBV5-1 and TRBJ2-7; D perhaps matches TRBD2 (7 bases). V shed 7 bases and J shed 3 bases, with 14 bases lying between them. CDR3 length equals 13 residues. Germline-derived CDR1 and CDR2 are SGHRS and YFSETQ. The CDR3 DNA sequence: TGCGCCAGCGCAGGGGTAGCGGGCTACGAGCAGTACTTC. This codes for CASAGVAGYEQYF.

This clonotype was recorded a few times. The rearrangement uses TRBV29-1 and TRBJ1-2, with 11 bases lining up with TRBD1. Germline assignment: CDR1 SQVTM and CDR2 ANQGSEA. The CDR3 covers 13 residues. V lost 6 bases, J lost 7 bases, and 7 bases stayed unmatched. CDR3 amino acids: CSVNGQGAGGYTF. CDR3 sequence (DNA): TGCAGCGTCAACGGACAGGGGGCTGGTGGCTACACCTTC.

The chain carries TRBV28 and TRBJ2-5; 9 bases map to TRBD2. Germline lookup yields CDR1 MDHEN and CDR2 SYDVKM. J was trimmed by 2 bases and V by 4 bases; bases with no gene match: 14. The CDR3 runs to 18 residues. In nucleotides, the CDR3 is TGTGCCAGCAGTTCCCCGGGAGTCGGGACTAGCAGACAAGAGACCCAGTACTTC. Amino acid sequence: CASSSPGVGTSRQETQYF.

This clonotype was seen more than once but under ten times. CDR3 in DNA: TGTGCCAGCAGCCCGCAATTCGGTGCAGATACGCAGTATTTT. It is translated as CASSPQFGADTQYF. This chain joins TRBV12-3 or TRBV12-4 and TRBJ2-3; D not resolved. This CDR3 is 14 amino acids long. Trimming shortened V by 6 bases and J by 4 bases, and 14 bases separated the two germline ends.

This clonotype was counted between two and nine times. V is TRBV6-1 and J is TRBJ1-1, with 7 positions matching TRBD1. This CDR3 has 14 residues. Germline trimming cut 6 bases from V and 0 bases from J; bases unmatched to any gene: 4. Germline CDR1 MNHNS, CDR2 SASEGT. The DNA for the CDR3 is TGTGCCAGCAGGCGGGACAGCATGAACACTGAAGCTTTCTTT. Protein: CASRRDSMNTEAFF.